Listed here is a single T cell receptor (beta chain). The entry originates in a study of blood T cell repertoires in COVID-19. Data came from immunoSEQ multiplex PCR; TCRdb stores just in-frame clones and leaves some out. The repertoire includes around 100,000 clones, roughly 80% of them detected once, and roughly an eighth sits in the top ten. The CDR3 runs 16 residues. V lost 1 base, J lost 9 bases, and 16 bases lay in between. Germline CDR1 reads SGHVS; CDR2 reads FQNEAQ. Input material: peripheral blood. The sequence derives from a woman in her 70s with acute or convalescent COVID-19. V usage is TRBV7-8 and J usage is TRBJ1-6; D gene ambiguous. CDR3 amino acids: CASSLESTRAGSPLHF. The DNA for the CDR3 is TGTGCCAGCAGCTTAGAGTCCACGCGTGCTGGTTCACCCCTCCACTTT.